The 19 T cell receptor beta chains listed next were all sequenced from one sample in a study of blood T cell repertoires in COVID-19. TCRdb's copy holds only in-frame clones and misses some; the assay was immunoSEQ multiplex PCR. This repertoire shows about 350,000 clones, roughly 90% found once; its top ten account for about 7.6%. Sequenced sample: peripheral blood. The receptor source for this set is a woman in her sixties or seventies with COVID-19, enrolled during active disease.

V and J are TRBV7-3 and TRBJ2-7; 9 nucleotides match TRBD1. Germline assignment: CDR1 SGHTA and CDR2 FQGTGA. This CDR3 is 14 amino acids long. V was clipped by 5 bases and J by 3 bases; unmatched bases: 5. The DNA of the CDR3 is TGTGCCAGCAGCGTTGGACAGGGGAACTACGAGCAGTACTTC. Encoded protein: CASSVGQGNYEQYF.

The chain has TRBV3-1 (or the pseudogene TRBV3-2) and TRBJ2-7, with TRBD2 matching over 8 bases. Germline V gives CDR1 LGHDT, CDR2 YNNKEL (reference sequence). This CDR3 is 17 amino acids long. The junction had 11 bases not matched to a gene; V was cut back by 4 bases and J by 0 bases. CDR3 amino acids: CASSLSGGKSGSYEQYF. The CDR3 region has the DNA TGTGCCAGCAGCCTCTCGGGGGGGAAGAGCGGCTCCTACGAGCAGTACTTC.

This clone was recorded only once. The chain combines TRBV12-3 or TRBV12-4 with TRBJ1-3, with no clear D. The CDR3 consists of 12 residues. The ends were cut back, 5 bases at V and 4 bases at J, with 6 bases in the middle. The CDR3 nucleotides are TGTGCCAGCAGTATACAGGGAAACACCATATATTTT. As protein: CASSIQGNTIYF.

This clone came up many times. The chain links TRBV4-2 to TRBJ2-3; TRBD2 matches 12 bases. The CDR3 covers 17 residues. After removal of 0 bases from V and 4 bases from J, the junction contained 5 bases not matched to a gene. Germline values: CDR1 LGHNA, CDR2 YNFKEQ. The CDR3 here is CASSQEPSGGASDTQYF. CDR3 DNA sequence: TGTGCCAGCAGCCAAGAACCTAGCGGGGGGGCCTCAGATACGCAGTATTTT.

This clone was observed a handful of times. The V call is TRBV4-1, the J call TRBJ2-7, with D possibly TRBD2 on 5 matching bases. CDR1 and CDR2 (germline): MGHRA, YSYEKL. The CDR3 runs 13 residues. The ends were cut back, 4 bases at V and 1 base at J, with 8 bases in the middle. The CDR3 reads CASSPSLSYEQYF. As DNA, the CDR3 is TGCGCCAGCAGCCCTAGCCTTTCCTACGAGCAGTACTTC.

The gene calls are TRBV4-2 and TRBJ2-7; D is uncertain. This CDR3 is 16 amino acids long. Germline V gene lookup returns CDR1 LGHNA and CDR2 YNFKEQ. The ends were cut back, 5 bases at V and 2 bases at J, with 19 bases in the middle. CDR3 DNA sequence: TGTGCCAGCAGCTTCGGTTCAATGACACTTACCTACGAGCAGTACTTC. Translation gives CASSFGSMTLTYEQYF.

This clone was observed a few times. V usage is TRBV6-5 and J usage is TRBJ1-2, with 11 bases that match TRBD1. The CDR3 length is 14 residues. Germline lookup yields CDR1 MNHEY and CDR2 SVGAGI. V lost 7 bases and J lost 4; bases outside the gene matches: 5. The CDR3 is CASTPDRGPYGYTF. CDR3 coding DNA: TGTGCCAGCACCCCGGACAGGGGGCCCTATGGCTACACCTTC.

In its sample, this clone was seen a few times. The CDR3 spells CASSQGGGKETQYF. CDR3 in DNA: TGTGCCAGCAGCCAAGGCGGTGGAAAAGAGACCCAGTACTTC. J is TRBJ2-5 and V is TRBV14; D gene unclear. Germline-derived CDR1 and CDR2 are SGHDN and FVKESK. V was clipped by 1 base and J by 3 bases, with 9 bases between them. The CDR3 has 14 residues.

This chain uses TRBV7-8 with TRBJ1-5; tentative D call: TRBD1 (6 bases). Germline loops: CDR1 SGHVS, CDR2 FQNEAQ. The CDR3 covers 14 residues. V gave up 3 bases and J gave up 7 bases, with 13 bases separating them. The CDR3 protein is CASSFSTGPQPQHF. The DNA for the CDR3 is TGTGCCAGCAGCTTCTCGACAGGTCCGCAGCCCCAGCATTTT.

This rearrangement joins TRBV28 to TRBJ1-2, with D unclear. Per the germline V gene, CDR1 is MDHEN and CDR2 is SYDVKM. The V end was cut by 5 bases, the J end by 4 bases, with 11 bases between. The CDR3 covers 13 residues. DNA of the CDR3: TGTGCCAGCAGTAGGCAAGGACTCTATGGCTACACCTTC. Protein: CASSRQGLYGYTF.

The chain combines TRBV6-4 with TRBJ2-3; 7 bases line up with TRBD2. Germline CDR1 reads MRHNA; CDR2 reads SNTAGT. With V trimmed by 0 bases and J by 5 bases, 2 bases remained unmatched. The CDR3 sequence is 14 residues long. The CDR3 DNA reads as TGTGCCAGCAGTGACTCGGGGGGGATAGATACGCAGTATTTT. It specifies CASSDSGGIDTQYF.

The V and J genes are TRBV7-9 and TRBJ1-3; the D gene is possibly TRBD1 (5 bases). CDR3 length: 15 residues. Per the germline V gene, CDR1 is SEHNR and CDR2 is FQNEAQ (reference sequence). V was cut by 2 bases and J by 4 bases, with 12 bases left in between. The DNA for the CDR3 is TGTGCCAGCAGCTTACCAGGGATCGTGGGAAACACCATATATTTT. Its protein product is CASSLPGIVGNTIYF.

The J gene is TRBJ2-5, the V gene TRBV5-1, with D possibly matching TRBD1 (5 bases). CDR1 and CDR2 (germline): SGHRS, YFSETQ. With 3 bases removed from V and 4 bases from J, the gap between germline ends came to 10 bases. This CDR3 has 13 residues. This chain's CDR3 is CASSSQGSETQYF. CDR3 sequence (DNA): TGCGCCAGCAGCTCTCAGGGCTCAGAGACCCAGTACTTC.

The chain joins TRBV10-3 to TRBJ2-2; TRBD1 aligns across 8 bases. CDR3 length: 14 amino acids. Germline values: CDR1 ENHRY, CDR2 SYGVKD. V trimming: 8 bases; J trimming: 7 bases; junction bases outside the gene matches: 9. This CDR3 reads CAIRAGGESGELFF. CDR3 in DNA: TGTGCCATCCGGGCAGGGGGCGAGAGCGGGGAGCTGTTTTTT.

The V gene is TRBV6-5, the J gene TRBJ2-7; 11 nucleotides match TRBD1. The CDR3 contains 14 residues. V lost 7 bases to trimming and J lost 6 bases; unmatched junction nucleotides: 8. Germline CDR1 is MNHEY and CDR2 is SVGAGI. CDR3 residues: CASIPGQGVSEQYF. DNA for the CDR3: TGTGCCAGCATTCCGGGACAGGGGGTTTCCGAGCAGTACTTC.

The genes are TRBV2 and TRBJ1-2, with 12 nucleotides matching TRBD1. Germline lookup yields CDR1 SNHLY and CDR2 FYNNEI. The CDR3 is 14 residues long. J gave up 6 bases and V 6 bases, and 5 bases lay outside the gene matches. CDR3 coding DNA: TGTGCCAGCAGGGGGGACAGGGGGCGGAATGGCTACACCTTC. Amino acid sequence: CASRGDRGRNGYTF.

The rearrangement uses TRBV10-3 and TRBJ1-5; perhaps TRBD1 as D (6 bases). The CDR3 extends over 14 amino acids. Trimming pared 10 bases from V and 0 bases from J, leaving 13 bases between. Germline loops: CDR1 ENHRY, CDR2 SYGVKD. CDR3 region: CATQGSNSNQPQHF. CDR3 coding DNA: TGTGCCACCCAGGGGTCTAATAGCAATCAGCCCCAGCATTTT.

The chain couples TRBV7-3 to TRBJ2-3; 10 bases agree with TRBD2. Germline V gives CDR1 SGHTA, CDR2 FQGTGA. The CDR3 contains 15 residues. Trimming removed 3 bases from V and 2 bases from J; junction bases left unmatched: 2. The CDR3 loop is CASSLGLATTDTQYF. CDR3 in DNA: TGTGCCAGCAGCTTGGGACTAGCGACCACAGATACGCAGTATTTT.

The J gene is TRBJ2-5, the V gene TRBV7-7, with 9 bases aligning to TRBD2. The CDR3 covers 17 residues. Germline CDR1 SSHAT, CDR2 FNYEAQ (reference sequence). The ends lost 1 base at V and 5 bases at J; junction bases unmatched: 11. The CDR3 region is CASSLVAGGSDTETQYF. The CDR3 DNA reads TGTGCCAGCAGCTTAGTGGCGGGGGGGTCAGATACCGAGACCCAGTACTTC.